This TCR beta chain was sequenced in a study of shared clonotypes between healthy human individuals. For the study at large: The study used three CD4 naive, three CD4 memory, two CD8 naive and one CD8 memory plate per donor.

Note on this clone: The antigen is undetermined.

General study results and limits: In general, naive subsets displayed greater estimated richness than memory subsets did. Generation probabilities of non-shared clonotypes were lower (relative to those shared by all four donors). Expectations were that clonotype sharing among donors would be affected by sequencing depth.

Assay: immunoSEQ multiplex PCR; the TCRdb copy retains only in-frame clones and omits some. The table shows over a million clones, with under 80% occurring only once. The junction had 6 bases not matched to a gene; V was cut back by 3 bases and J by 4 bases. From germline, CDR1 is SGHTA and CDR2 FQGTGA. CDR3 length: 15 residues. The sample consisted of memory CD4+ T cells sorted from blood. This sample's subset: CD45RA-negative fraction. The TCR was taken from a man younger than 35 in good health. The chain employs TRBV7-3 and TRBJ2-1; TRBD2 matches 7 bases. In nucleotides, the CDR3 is TGTGCCAGCAGCTTTGCTGGCGGGGGATACAATGAGCAGTTCTTC. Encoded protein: CASSFAGGGYNEQFF. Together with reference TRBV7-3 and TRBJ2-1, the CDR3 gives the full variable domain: GAGVSQTPSNKVTEKGKYVELRCDPISGHTALYWYRQSLGQGPEFLIYFQGTGAADDSGLPNDRFFAVRPEGSVSTLKIQRTERGDSAVYLCASSFAGGGYNEQFFGPGTRLTVL.